The source of this T cell receptor beta chain is a study of early stage breast cancer tumors. The CDR3 loop spans 15 amino acids. The V segment lost 4 bases and the J segment 2 bases; nucleotides outside the gene matches: 5. CDR1 and CDR2 from the germline V gene are KGHSH and LQKENI. Data came from immunoSEQ multiplex PCR; TCRdb stores just in-frame clones and leaves some out. The data contain tens of thousands of clones, 75% to 95% of them singletons. The specimen sequenced was blood. The V call is TRBV18, the J call TRBJ2-7, with 10 bases matching TRBD2. This TCR was sampled from a person aged 65-85 years with breast cancer. CDR3 sequence: CASSLGTSEPYEQYF. For the CDR3, the DNA is TGTGCCAGCTCACTGGGGACTAGCGAGCCCTACGAGCAGTACTTC.